The sample holds a few counts of the clone carrying this T cell receptor (beta chain). V was shortened by 3 bases and J by 7 bases, with 21 bases between the two germline ends. The CDR3 contains 16 residues. The data belong to a study of T cells in Graves' hyperthyroidism and ophthalmopathy. The TCR beta CDR3 regions underwent amplification using RNA transcripts as the source. HTBI primers were employed in a first-round RT-PCR of the TCR CDR3. Each CDR3 protein is one row after TCRdb ran MiXCR on the multiplex PCR reads. The repertoire consists of about 400,000 distinct CDR3 sequences, with 11% to 15% occurring once and the leading ten covering under 30%.

This chain links TRBV12-3 or TRBV12-4 with TRBJ1-2, with a possible D match to TRBD1 (6 bases). Sequenced material: blood. The TCR originated in a man aged 50 to 60 with Graves' ophthalmopathy. The CDR3 sequence: CASSFGGGRVGAGYTF. The CDR3 DNA reads as TGTGCCAGCAGTTTTGGGGGGGGGCGTGTGGGGGCTGGCTACACCTTC.